This T cell receptor beta chain was sequenced during a study of blood T cells in healthy people across ages. This CDR3 spans 14 amino acids. Trimming at V came to 2 bases and at J to 3 bases, leaving 7 bases not matched to a gene. Germline lookup yields CDR1 DFQATT and CDR2 SNEGSKA (reference sequence). The use of a sample-barcoded 5' primer and a J-beta primer mix characterized a second PCR of 7 to 11 cycles. MiXCR, run by TCRdb on the 5' RACE reads, gives a single entry per CDR3 protein. The repertoire holds around 320,000 distinct CDR3 sequences, with roughly 27% as singletons. In regard to this clonotype: As the CDR3 is not closed by the conserved phenylalanine or tryptophan, this likely results from a read error.

The sequenced material came from blood. This receptor was obtained from an older woman in good health. The V gene is TRBV20-1, the J gene TRBJ2-7; 7 nucleotides line up with TRBD1. CDR3 loop: CSARSSTGRYEQYS. The CDR3 DNA sequence: TGCAGTGCTAGATCGTCGACAGGGCGCTACGAGCAGTACTCC.